This passage covers 20 T cell receptor beta chains from one sample sequenced in a study of blood T cell repertoires in COVID-19. Sequencing was performed with immunoSEQ multiplex PCR; in TCRdb, only in-frame clones are kept and a portion is missing. Here the sample spans a few hundred thousand clones, approximately 85% being singletons. The sequenced sample consisted of peripheral blood. The receptors originated from a human donor with COVID-19, enrolled during active disease. The donor label of this sample is uncertain.

The chain employs TRBV19 and TRBJ1-1; TRBD1 might be the D (5 bases). The CDR3 runs 16 residues. The V gene lost 3 bases and the J gene lost 1 base, with 15 bases spanning the gap. In germline, CDR1 is LNHDA, CDR2 SQIVND (reference sequence). CDR3 DNA: TGTGCCAGTAGTATTCCCGAAGCAGGGCGGAACACTGAAGCTTTCTTT. Amino acid sequence: CASSIPEAGRNTEAFF.

CDR3 sequence (DNA): TGCAGTGCTAGTATAGGGGAAGATACGCAGTATTTT. Translating gives CSASIGEDTQYF. The chain couples TRBV20-1 to TRBJ2-3, with D perhaps matching TRBD1 (5 bases). This CDR3 has 12 residues. Germline V gives CDR1 DFQATT, CDR2 SNEGSKA (reference sequence). V lost 3 bases and J 5 bases, leaving 9 bases between the germline ends.

This chain uses TRBV28 with TRBJ1-3; no firm D call. The CDR3 has 14 amino acids. The V gene's germline CDR1 is MDHEN and CDR2 SYDVKM. Trimming left V 5 bases short and J 0 bases short, with 8 bases between. The CDR3 loop is CASSPPGSGNTIYF. The CDR3 coding sequence is TGTGCCAGCAGTCCCCCAGGCTCTGGAAACACCATATATTTT.

The V and J genes are TRBV9 and TRBJ1-6; D unclear. Germline V gene sequence: CDR1 SGDLS, CDR2 YYNGEE. Trimming removed 0 bases from V and 11 bases from J, with 12 bases in between. The CDR3 consists of 14 residues. CDR3 bases: TGTGCCAGCAGCGTAGCTTGCGGGCCCCCACCCCTCCACTTT. It codes for CASSVACGPPPLHF.

V and J are TRBV19 and TRBJ1-6, with a possible D match to TRBD1 (6 bases). Germline V CDR1 and CDR2: LNHDA, SQIVND (reference sequence). Trimming removed 5 bases from V and 10 bases from J, with 12 bases in between. The CDR3 is 13 residues long. The CDR3 nucleotides are TGTGCCAGTAGTTTTGGGGGCGAATCACCCCTCCACTTT. It yields the protein CASSFGGESPLHF. Variable domain in full (rest from reference TRBV19 and TRBJ1-6): DGGITQSPKYLFRKEGQNVTLSCEQNLNHDAMYWYRQDPGQGLRLIYYSQIVNDFQKGDIAEGYSVSREKKESFPLTVTSAQKNPTAFYLCASSFGGESPLHFGNGTRLTVT.

The V and J genes are TRBV6-1 and TRBJ1-1; D is perhaps TRBD1 (5 bases). Germline V gene data show CDR1 as MNHNS and CDR2 as SASEGT. With 3 bases removed from V and 0 bases from J, the gap between germline ends came to 11 bases. This CDR3 spans 15 amino acids. The CDR3 sequence is CASSEGRNLNTEAFF. The CDR3 DNA is TGTGCCAGCAGTGAGGGGCGAAACCTGAACACTGAAGCTTTCTTT.

Concerning this clone: Additional DNA sequences in this sample encode the identical CDR3. The chain links TRBV11-3 to TRBJ2-7, with TRBD1 identical over 10 bases. This CDR3 is built from 14 residues. The junction had 4 bases not matched to a gene; V was cut back by 5 bases and J by 3 bases. Germline loops: CDR1 SGHNT, CDR2 YENEEA. In nucleotides, the CDR3 is TGTGCCAGCAGCCCCCGGACAGGGGGCTACGAGCAGTACTTC. This gives the protein CASSPRTGGYEQYF.

This sequence joins TRBV30 and TRBJ1-1; D is uncertain. V was trimmed by 4 bases and J by 1 base, leaving 7 bases between them. Per germline, CDR1 GTSNPN and CDR2 SVGIG (reference sequence). This CDR3 is 12 amino acids long. CDR3 nucleotide sequence: TGTGCCTGGAACAGCTGGAACACTGAAGCTTTCTTT. It translates to CAWNSWNTEAFF. The whole variable domain, remainder taken from reference TRBV30 and TRBJ1-1, is SQTIHQWPATLVQPVGSPLSLECTVEGTSNPNLYWYRQAAGRGLQLLFYSVGIGQISSEVPQNLSASRPQDRQFILSSKKLLLSDSGFYLCAWNSWNTEAFFGQGTRLTVV.

The V gene is TRBV5-1, the J gene TRBJ2-1; TRBD2 matches 8 bases. CDR3 length equals 14 residues. J lost 5 bases, V lost 4 bases, and 5 bases had no gene match. Germline V gene data show CDR1 as SGHRS and CDR2 as YFSETQ. The CDR3: CASSRAAGDNEQFF. CDR3 sequence (DNA): TGCGCCAGCAGCCGAGCAGCGGGGGACAATGAGCAGTTCTTC.

In nucleotides, the CDR3 is TGCGCCAGCAGCTCCGACACTGGCTCCTACAATGAGCAGTTCTTC. As protein: CASSSDTGSYNEQFF. V and J are TRBV5-1 and TRBJ2-1, with D unclear. Trimming shortened V by 3 bases and J by 0 bases, and 10 bases separated the two germline ends. Germline CDR1 reads SGHRS; CDR2 reads YFSETQ. This CDR3 is 15 amino acids long. The variable domain in full, completed from reference TRBV5-1 and TRBJ2-1, reads KAGVTQTPRYLIKTRGQQVTLSCSPISGHRSVSWYQQTPGQGLQFLFEYFSETQRNKGNFPGRFSGRQFSNSRSEMNVSTLELGDSALYLCASSSDTGSYNEQFFGPGTRLTVL.

This clone was seen more than once but under ten times. The rearrangement uses TRBV20-1 and TRBJ2-1; D possibly corresponds to TRBD2 (6 bases). The V end lost 2 bases, the J end lost 12 bases, and 11 bases lay between the germline ends. The CDR3 length is 11 residues. CDR1 and CDR2 (germline): DFQATT, SNEGSKA (reference sequence). The CDR3 protein is CSARSPGVQFF. The CDR3 coding sequence is TGCAGTGCTAGATCGCCGGGAGTGCAGTTCTTC.

V and J are TRBV6-5 and TRBJ1-5; D uncertain. Trimming left V 5 bases short and J 0 bases short, with 11 bases between. This CDR3 region has 15 residues. Germline-derived CDR1 and CDR2 are MNHEY and SVGAGI. CDR3 sequence (DNA): TGTGCCAGCAGTCTTACACAGTATAGCAATCAGCCCCAGCATTTT. This encodes CASSLTQYSNQPQHF.

The rearrangement links TRBV18 to TRBJ2-7; 10 nucleotides match TRBD1. Germline V gene lookup returns CDR1 KGHSH and CDR2 LQKENI. Trimming removed 2 bases from V and 3 bases from J; junction bases left unmatched: 4. The CDR3 is 15 residues long. The CDR3 protein is CASSPGWTGGYEQYF. The CDR3 DNA follows: TGTGCCAGCTCACCAGGCTGGACAGGGGGCTACGAGCAGTACTTC.

The count of this clone is one. The chain links TRBV28 to TRBJ2-4, with 13 positions matching TRBD2. Germline V CDR1 and CDR2: MDHEN, SYDVKM. The junction had 13 bases not matched to a gene; V was cut back by 6 bases and J by 8 bases. This CDR3 is built from 17 residues. The CDR3 coding sequence is TGTGCCAGCAGCCGGGGGACTAGCGGGACGAGGATAGACATTCAGTACTTC. Translation gives CASSRGTSGTRIDIQYF.

The J gene is TRBJ2-7, the V gene TRBV7-8, with a possible D match to TRBD2 (6 bases). In germline, CDR1 is SGHVS, CDR2 FQNEAQ. Trimming stripped 2 bases from V and 6 bases from J, with 14 bases between. There are 14 residues in the CDR3. CDR3 protein: CASSLQGLLAEQYF. The CDR3 DNA reads TGTGCCAGCAGCTTACAGGGTTTACTAGCCGAGCAGTACTTC. The whole variable domain, filled in from reference TRBV7-8 and TRBJ2-7, reads GAGVSQSPRYKVAKRGQDVALRCDPISGHVSLFWYQQALGQGPEFLTYFQNEAQLDKSGLPSDRFFAERPEGSVSTLKIQRTQQEDSAVYLCASSLQGLLAEQYFGPGTRLTVT.

The gene calls are TRBV3-1 (or the pseudogene TRBV3-2) and TRBJ2-1, with D possibly TRBD2 on 6 matching bases. Germline V gene data show CDR1 as LGHDT and CDR2 as YNNKEL (reference sequence). Trimming removed 4 bases at V and 3 bases at J, with 16 bases between. The CDR3 sequence is 16 residues long. CDR3 nucleotides: TGTGCCAGCAGCCCAATTAGCGGAGCGCACTACAATGAGCAGTTCTTC. This gives the protein CASSPISGAHYNEQFF.

The chain joins TRBV11-2 to TRBJ2-7; D unresolved. Germline assignment: CDR1 SGHAT and CDR2 FQNNGV. The CDR3 runs to 11 residues. With 5 bases removed from V and 2 bases from J, the gap between germline ends came to 4 bases. As DNA, the CDR3 is TGTGCCAGCAGCCCCGCCTACGAGCAGTACTTC. This encodes CASSPAYEQYF.

Notes on this clone: This sample also contains other DNA sequences that code for the same CDR3. This rearrangement joins TRBV9 to TRBJ1-1; D unclear. The CDR3 length is 13 residues. Germline CDR1 is SGDLS and CDR2 is YYNGEE. Trimming stripped 0 bases from V and 1 base from J, with 4 bases between. CDR3 sequence (DNA): TGTGCCAGCAGCGTAGCAGGGAACACTGAAGCTTTCTTT. Its translation is CASSVAGNTEAFF.

The chain is built from TRBV5-6 and TRBJ2-1; 11 bases match TRBD2. Germline CDR1 SGHDT, CDR2 YYEEEE. The ends lost 2 bases at V and 10 bases at J; junction bases unmatched: 5. CDR3 length: 14 residues. CDR3 residues: CASSLLAGVGEQFF. The CDR3 DNA is TGTGCCAGCAGCTTACTAGCGGGAGTCGGAGAGCAGTTCTTC.

The chain joins TRBV5-1 to TRBJ2-5; 7 bases fit TRBD1. The J segment lost 5 bases and the V segment lost 4 bases, leaving 8 bases of the junction unmatched. The CDR3 runs to 14 residues. Germline V CDR1 and CDR2: SGHRS, YFSETQ. DNA of the CDR3: TGCGCCAGCAGCCCACAGGGGTTGCAGGAGACCCAGTACTTC. Translation: CASSPQGLQETQYF.